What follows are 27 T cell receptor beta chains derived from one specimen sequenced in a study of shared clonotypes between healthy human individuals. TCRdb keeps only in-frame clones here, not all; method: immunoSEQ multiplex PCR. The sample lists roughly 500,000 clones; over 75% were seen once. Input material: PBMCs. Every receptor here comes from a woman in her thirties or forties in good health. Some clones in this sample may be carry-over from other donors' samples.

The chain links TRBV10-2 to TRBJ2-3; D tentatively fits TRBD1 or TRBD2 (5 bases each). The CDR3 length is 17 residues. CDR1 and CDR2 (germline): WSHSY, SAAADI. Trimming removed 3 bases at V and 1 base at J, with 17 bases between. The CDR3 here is CASSDPSKGRGTDTQYF. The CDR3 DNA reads TGCGCCAGCAGTGATCCTAGCAAGGGGCGCGGCACAGATACGCAGTATTTT.

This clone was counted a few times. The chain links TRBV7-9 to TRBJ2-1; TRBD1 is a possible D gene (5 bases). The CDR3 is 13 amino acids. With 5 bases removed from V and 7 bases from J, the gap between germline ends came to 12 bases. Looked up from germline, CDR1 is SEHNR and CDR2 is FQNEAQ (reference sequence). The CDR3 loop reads CASSIGVENEQFF. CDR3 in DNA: TGTGCCAGCAGCATAGGGGTCGAGAATGAGCAGTTCTTC.

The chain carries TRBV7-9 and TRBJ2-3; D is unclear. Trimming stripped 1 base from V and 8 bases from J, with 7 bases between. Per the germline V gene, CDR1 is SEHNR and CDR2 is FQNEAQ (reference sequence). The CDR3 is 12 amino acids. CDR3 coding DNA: TGTGCCAGCAGCTTAGAGACGGGTACGCAGTATTTT. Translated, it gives CASSLETGTQYF. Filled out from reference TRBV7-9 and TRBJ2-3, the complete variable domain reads DTGVSQNPRHKITKRGQNVTFRCDPISEHNRLYWYRQTLGQGPEFLTYFQNEAQLEKSRLLSDRFSAERPKGSFSTLEIQRTEQGDSAMYLCASSLETGTQYFGPGTRLTVL.

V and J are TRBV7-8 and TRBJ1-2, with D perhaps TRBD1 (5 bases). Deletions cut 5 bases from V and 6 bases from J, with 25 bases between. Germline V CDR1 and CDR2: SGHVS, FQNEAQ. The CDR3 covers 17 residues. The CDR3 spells CASSHTSTGLDGDGYTF. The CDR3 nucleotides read TGTGCCAGCAGCCATACTAGTACAGGATTGGATGGGGATGGCTACACCTTC. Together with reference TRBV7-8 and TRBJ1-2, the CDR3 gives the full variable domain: GAGVSQSPRYKVAKRGQDVALRCDPISGHVSLFWYQQALGQGPEFLTYFQNEAQLDKSGLPSDRFFAERPEGSVSTLKIQRTQQEDSAVYLCASSHTSTGLDGDGYTFGSGTRLTVV.

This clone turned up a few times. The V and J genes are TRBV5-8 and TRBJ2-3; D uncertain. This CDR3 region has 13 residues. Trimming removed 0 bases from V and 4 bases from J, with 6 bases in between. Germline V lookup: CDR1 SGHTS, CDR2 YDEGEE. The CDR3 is CASSLEGSDTQYF. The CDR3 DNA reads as TGTGCCAGCAGCTTGGAGGGATCAGATACGCAGTATTTT. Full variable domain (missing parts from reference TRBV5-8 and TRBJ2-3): EAGVTQSPTHLIKTRGQQATLRCSPISGHTSVYWYQQALGLGLQFLLWYDEGEERNRGNFPPRFSGRQFPNYSSELNVNALELEDSALYLCASSLEGSDTQYFGPGTRLTVL.

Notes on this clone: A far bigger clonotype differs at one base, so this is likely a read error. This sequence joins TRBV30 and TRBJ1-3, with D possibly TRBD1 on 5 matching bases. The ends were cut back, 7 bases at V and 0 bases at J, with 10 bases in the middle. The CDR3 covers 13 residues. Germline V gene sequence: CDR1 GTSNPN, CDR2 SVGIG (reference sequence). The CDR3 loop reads CALGRASGNTIYF. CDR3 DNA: TGTGCCTTAGGCAGGGCCTCTGGAAACACCATATATTTT. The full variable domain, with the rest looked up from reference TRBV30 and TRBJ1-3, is SQTIHQWPATLVQPVGSPLSLECTVEGTSNPNLYWYRQAAGRGLQLLFYSVGIGQISSEVPQNLSASRPQDRQFILSSKKLLLSDSGFYLCALGRASGNTIYFGEGSWLTVV.

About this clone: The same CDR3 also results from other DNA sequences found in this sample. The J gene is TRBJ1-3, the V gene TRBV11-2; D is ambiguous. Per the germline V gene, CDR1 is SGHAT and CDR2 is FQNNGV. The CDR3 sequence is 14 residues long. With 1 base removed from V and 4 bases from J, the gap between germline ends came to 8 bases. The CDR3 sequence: CASSLAGSGNTIYF. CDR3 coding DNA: TGTGCCAGCAGCTTAGCAGGATCCGGAAACACCATATATTTT.

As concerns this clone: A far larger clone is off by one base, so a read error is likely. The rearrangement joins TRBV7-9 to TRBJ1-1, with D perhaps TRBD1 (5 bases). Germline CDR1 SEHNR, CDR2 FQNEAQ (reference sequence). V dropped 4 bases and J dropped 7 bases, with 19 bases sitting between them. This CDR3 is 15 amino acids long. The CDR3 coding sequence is TGTGCCAGCAGCTCATCACTCCCAACTCAGGGTGAAGCTTTCTTT. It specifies CASSSSLPTQGEAFF. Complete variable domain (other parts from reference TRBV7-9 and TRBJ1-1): DTGVSQNPRHKITKRGQNVTFRCDPISEHNRLYWYRQTLGQGPEFLTYFQNEAQLEKSRLLSDRFSAERPKGSFSTLEIQRTEQGDSAMYLCASSSSLPTQGEAFFGQGTRLTVV.

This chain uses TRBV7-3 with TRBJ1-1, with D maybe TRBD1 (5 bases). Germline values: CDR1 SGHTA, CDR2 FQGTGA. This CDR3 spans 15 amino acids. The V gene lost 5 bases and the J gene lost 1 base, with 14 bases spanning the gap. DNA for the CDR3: TGTGCCAGCAGCATAGCCGGGACGGCGAACACTGAAGCTTTCTTT. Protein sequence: CASSIAGTANTEAFF.

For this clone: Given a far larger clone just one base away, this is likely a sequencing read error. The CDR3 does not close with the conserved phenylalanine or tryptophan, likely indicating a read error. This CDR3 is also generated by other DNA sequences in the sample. The CDR3 DNA follows: TGTGCCAGCAGCTTGGATGGGGGCTTCTATGGCTACACCTTA. Its protein product is CASSLDGGFYGYTL. The J gene is TRBJ1-2, the V gene TRBV5-6; D might be TRBD1 (6 bases). V was pared by 0 bases and J by 4 bases, with 10 bases between. Germline V gene sequence: CDR1 SGHDT, CDR2 YYEEEE. There are 14 residues in the CDR3.

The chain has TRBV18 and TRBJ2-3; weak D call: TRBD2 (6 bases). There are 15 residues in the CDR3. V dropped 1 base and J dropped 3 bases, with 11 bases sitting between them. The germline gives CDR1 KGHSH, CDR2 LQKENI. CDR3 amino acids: CASSPLPGVTDTQYF. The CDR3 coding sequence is TGTGCCAGCTCACCACTACCGGGAGTTACAGATACGCAGTATTTT.

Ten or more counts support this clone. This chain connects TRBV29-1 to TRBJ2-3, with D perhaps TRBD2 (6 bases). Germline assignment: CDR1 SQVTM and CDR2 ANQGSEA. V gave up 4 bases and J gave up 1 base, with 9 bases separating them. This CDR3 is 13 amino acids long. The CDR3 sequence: CSVGWGGTDTQYF. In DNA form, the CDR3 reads TGCAGCGTTGGATGGGGGGGCACAGATACGCAGTATTTT.

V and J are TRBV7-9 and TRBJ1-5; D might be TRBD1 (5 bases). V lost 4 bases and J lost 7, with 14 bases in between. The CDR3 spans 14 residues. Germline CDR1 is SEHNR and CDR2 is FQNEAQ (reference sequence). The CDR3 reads CASSSDSSGQPQHF. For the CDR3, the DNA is TGTGCCAGCAGCTCCGACAGTTCGGGCCAGCCCCAGCATTTT.

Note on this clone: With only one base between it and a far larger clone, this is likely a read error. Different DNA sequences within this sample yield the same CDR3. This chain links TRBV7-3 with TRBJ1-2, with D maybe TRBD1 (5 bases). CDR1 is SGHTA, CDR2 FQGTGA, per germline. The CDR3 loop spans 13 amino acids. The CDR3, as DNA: TGTGCTAGCAGCTTACGGCAGGGCGGCGGCTACACCTTC. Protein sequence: CASSLRQGGGYTF.

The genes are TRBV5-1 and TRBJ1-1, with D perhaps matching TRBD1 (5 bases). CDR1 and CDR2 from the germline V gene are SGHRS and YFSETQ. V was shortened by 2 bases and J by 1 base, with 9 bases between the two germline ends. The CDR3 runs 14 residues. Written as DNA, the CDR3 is TGCGCCAGCAGCTTAGAGGGGTGGAACACTGAAGCTTTCTTT. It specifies CASSLEGWNTEAFF.

As DNA, the CDR3 is TGTGCCATCAGTGAGTCGACAGGGGTTCGGCCCCAGCATTTT. Translated: CAISESTGVRPQHF. V is TRBV10-3 and J is TRBJ1-5; 8 bases agree with TRBD1. V lost 0 bases to trimming and J lost 9 bases; unmatched junction nucleotides: 4. The CDR3 runs to 14 residues. Germline V gives CDR1 ENHRY, CDR2 SYGVKD.

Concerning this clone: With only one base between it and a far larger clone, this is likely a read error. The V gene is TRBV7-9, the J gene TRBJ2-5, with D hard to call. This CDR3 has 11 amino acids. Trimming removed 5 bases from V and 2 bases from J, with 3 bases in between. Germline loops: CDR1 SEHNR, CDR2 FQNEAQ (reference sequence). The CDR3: CASSVQETQYF. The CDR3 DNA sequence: TGTGCCAGCAGCGTACAAGAGACCCAGTACTTC.

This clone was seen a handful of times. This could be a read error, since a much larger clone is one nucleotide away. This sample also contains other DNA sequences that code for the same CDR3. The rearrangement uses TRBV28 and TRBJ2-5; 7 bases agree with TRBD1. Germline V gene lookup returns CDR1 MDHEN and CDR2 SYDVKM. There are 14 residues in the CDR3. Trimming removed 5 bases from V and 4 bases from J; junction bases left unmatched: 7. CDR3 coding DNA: TGTGCCAGCAGTGGCCCTACAGGGGTAGAGACCCAGTACTTC. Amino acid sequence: CASSGPTGVETQYF.

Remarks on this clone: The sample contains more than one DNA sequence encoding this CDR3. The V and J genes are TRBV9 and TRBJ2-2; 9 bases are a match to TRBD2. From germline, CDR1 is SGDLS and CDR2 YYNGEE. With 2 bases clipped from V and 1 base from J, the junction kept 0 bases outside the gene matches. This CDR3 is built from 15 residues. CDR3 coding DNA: TGTGCCAGCAGCGTTAGCGGGAGGAACACCGGGGAGCTGTTTTTT. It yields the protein CASSVSGRNTGELFF. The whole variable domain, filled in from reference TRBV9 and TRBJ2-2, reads DSGVTQTPKHLITATGQRVTLRCSPRSGDLSVYWYQQSLDQGLQFLIQYYNGEERAKGNILERFSAQQFPDLHSELNLSSLELGDSALYFCASSVSGRNTGELFFGEGSRLTVL.

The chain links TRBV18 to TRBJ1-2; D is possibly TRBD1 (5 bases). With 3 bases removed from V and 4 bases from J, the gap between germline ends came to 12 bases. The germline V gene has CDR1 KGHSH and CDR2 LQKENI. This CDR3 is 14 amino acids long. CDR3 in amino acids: CASSPAGSGYGYTF. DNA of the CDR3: TGTGCCAGCTCACCGGCAGGGAGCGGCTATGGCTACACCTTC.

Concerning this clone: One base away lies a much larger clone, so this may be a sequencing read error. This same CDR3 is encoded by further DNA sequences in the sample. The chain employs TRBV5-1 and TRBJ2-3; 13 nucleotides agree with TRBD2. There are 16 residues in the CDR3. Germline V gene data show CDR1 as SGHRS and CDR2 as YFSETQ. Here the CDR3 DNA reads TGCGCCAGCAGCTTGGCCACTAGCGGGAGGGCAGATACGCAGTATTTC. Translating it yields CASSLATSGRADTQYF.

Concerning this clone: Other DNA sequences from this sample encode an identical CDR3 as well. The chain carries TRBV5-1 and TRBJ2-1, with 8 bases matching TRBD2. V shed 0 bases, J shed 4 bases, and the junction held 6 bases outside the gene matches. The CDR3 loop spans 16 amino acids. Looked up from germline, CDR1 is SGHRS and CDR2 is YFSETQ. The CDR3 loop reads CASSLAGTRSYNEQFF. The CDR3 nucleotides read TGCGCCAGCAGCTTGGCCGGGACTAGATCTTACAATGAGCAGTTCTTC.

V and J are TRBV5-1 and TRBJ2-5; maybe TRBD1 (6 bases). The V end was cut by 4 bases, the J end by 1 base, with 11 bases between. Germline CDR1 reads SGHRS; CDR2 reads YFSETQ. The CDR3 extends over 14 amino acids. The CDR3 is CASSLGQFQETQYF. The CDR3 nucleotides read TGCGCCAGCAGCCTAGGACAGTTCCAAGAGACCCAGTACTTC.

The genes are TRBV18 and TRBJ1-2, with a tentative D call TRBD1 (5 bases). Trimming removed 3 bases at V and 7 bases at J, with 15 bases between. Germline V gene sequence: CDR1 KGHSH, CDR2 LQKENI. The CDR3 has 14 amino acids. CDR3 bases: TGTGCCAGCTCACCGGCGACAGCTTCGCGTGGCTACACCTTC. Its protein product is CASSPATASRGYTF.

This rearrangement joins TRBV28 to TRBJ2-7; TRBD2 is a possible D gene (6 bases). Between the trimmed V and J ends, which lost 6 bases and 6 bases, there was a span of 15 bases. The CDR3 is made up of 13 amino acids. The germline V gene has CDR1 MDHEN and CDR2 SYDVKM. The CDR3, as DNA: TGTGCCAGCAGACCGCCGGGAGTCAGCGAGCAGTACTTC. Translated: CASRPPGVSEQYF. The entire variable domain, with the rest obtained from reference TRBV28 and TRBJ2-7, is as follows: DVKVTQSSRYLVKRTGEKVFLECVQDMDHENMFWYRQDPGLGLRLIYFSYDVKMKEKGDIPEGYSVSREKKERFSLILESASTNQTSMYLCASRPPGVSEQYFGPGTRLTVT.

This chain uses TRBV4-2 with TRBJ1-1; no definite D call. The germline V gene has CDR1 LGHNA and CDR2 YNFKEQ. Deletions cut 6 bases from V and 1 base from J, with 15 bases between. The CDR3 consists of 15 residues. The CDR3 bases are TGTGCCAGCAGTCGCCCGGCGGAGGGGAACACTGAAGCTTTCTTT. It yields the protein CASSRPAEGNTEAFF.

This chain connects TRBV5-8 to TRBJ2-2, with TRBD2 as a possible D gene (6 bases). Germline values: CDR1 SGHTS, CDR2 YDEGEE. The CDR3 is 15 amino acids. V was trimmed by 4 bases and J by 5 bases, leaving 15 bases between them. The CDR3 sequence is CASSQDHGSTGELFF. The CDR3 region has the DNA TGTGCCAGCAGCCAAGATCACGGGAGTACCGGGGAGCTGTTTTTT.